This TCR beta chain emerged from a study of cytomegalovirus exposure and HLA in healthy donors. Study observations and caveats: Rarity characterized most TCR sequences, yet some public TCRs appeared in many donors. Reports described diagnosis of cytomegalovirus status by the classifier as highly specific and sensitive.

Amplification used 60 Vbeta primers and 13 Jbeta primers. The method was immunoSEQ multiplex PCR; TCRdb's version includes in-frame clones alone and lacks a portion of them. The sample is made up of about 55,000 clones, and the top ten hold about 10% of it. In the case of this clone: Its antigen is undetermined.

Germline V gene lookup returns CDR1 MGHRA and CDR2 YSYEKL. The CDR3 contains 15 residues. V was clipped by 4 bases and J by 1 base, with 13 bases between them. The origin of this receptor is a man aged 45 to 65 in good health and CMV-seropositive. The chain carries TRBV4-1 and TRBJ1-1; TRBD1 might be the D (5 bases). Material: PBMCs. CDR3 coding DNA: TGCGCCAGCAGCCCGACAGCGGGATCGAACACTGAAGCTTTCTTT. As protein: CASSPTAGSNTEAFF.